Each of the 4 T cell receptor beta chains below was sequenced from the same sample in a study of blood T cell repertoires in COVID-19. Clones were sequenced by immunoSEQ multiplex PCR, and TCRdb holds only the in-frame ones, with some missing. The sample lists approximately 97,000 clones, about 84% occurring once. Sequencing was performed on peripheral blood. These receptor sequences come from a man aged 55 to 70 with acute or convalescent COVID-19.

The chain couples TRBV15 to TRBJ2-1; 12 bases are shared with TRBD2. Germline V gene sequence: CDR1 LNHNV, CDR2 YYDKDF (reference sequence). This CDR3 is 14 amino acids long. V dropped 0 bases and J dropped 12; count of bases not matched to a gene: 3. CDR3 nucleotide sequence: TGTGCCACCAGCAGAGACCTAGCGGGGGGGTTGCAGTTCTTC. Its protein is CATSRDLAGGLQFF.

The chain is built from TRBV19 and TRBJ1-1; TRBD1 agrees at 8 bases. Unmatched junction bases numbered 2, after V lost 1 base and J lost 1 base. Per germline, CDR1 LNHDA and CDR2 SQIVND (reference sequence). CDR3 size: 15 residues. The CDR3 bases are TGTGCCAGTAGTATAGTAGGACAGGGGAACACTGAAGCTTTCTTT. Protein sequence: CASSIVGQGNTEAFF. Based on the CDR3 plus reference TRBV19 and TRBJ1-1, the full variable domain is DGGITQSPKYLFRKEGQNVTLSCEQNLNHDAMYWYRQDPGQGLRLIYYSQIVNDFQKGDIAEGYSVSREKKESFPLTVTSAQKNPTAFYLCASSIVGQGNTEAFFGQGTRLTVV.

The CDR3 loop is CASSQAGIGIYNEQFF. In nucleotides, the CDR3 is TGTGCCAGCAGCCAAGCGGGAATCGGAATCTACAATGAGCAGTTCTTC. The genes are TRBV14 and TRBJ2-1; perhaps TRBD2 as D (5 bases). CDR3 length: 16 residues. V was cut by 1 base and J by 3 bases, with 13 bases left in between. CDR1 and CDR2 from the germline V gene are SGHDN and FVKESK. Full variable domain (rest looked up from reference TRBV14 and TRBJ2-1): EAGVTQFPSHSVIEKGQTVTLRCDPISGHDNLYWYRRVMGKEIKFLLHFVKESKQDESGMPNNRFLAERTGGTYSTLKVQPAELEDSGVYFCASSQAGIGIYNEQFFGPGTRLTVL.

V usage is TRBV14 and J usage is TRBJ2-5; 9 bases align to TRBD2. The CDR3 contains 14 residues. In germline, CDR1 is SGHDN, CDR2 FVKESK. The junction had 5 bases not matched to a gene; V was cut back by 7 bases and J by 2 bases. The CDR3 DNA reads TGTGCCAGCAATCTAGCGGGGTTTCAAGAGACCCAGTACTTC. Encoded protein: CASNLAGFQETQYF. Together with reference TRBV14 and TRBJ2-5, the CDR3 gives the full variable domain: EAGVTQFPSHSVIEKGQTVTLRCDPISGHDNLYWYRRVMGKEIKFLLHFVKESKQDESGMPNNRFLAERTGGTYSTLKVQPAELEDSGVYFCASNLAGFQETQYFGPGTRLLVL.